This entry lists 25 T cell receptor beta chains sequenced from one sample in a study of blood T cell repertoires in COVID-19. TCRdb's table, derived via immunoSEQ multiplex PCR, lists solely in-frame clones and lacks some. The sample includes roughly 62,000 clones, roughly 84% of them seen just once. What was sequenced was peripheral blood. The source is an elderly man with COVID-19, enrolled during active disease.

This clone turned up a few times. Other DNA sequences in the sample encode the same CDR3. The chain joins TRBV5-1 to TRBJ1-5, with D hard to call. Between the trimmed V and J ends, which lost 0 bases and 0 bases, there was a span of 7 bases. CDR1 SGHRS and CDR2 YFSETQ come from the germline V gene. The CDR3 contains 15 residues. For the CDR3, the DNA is TGCGCCAGCAGCTTGGCCGGGGTTAGCAATCAGCCCCAGCATTTT. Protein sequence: CASSLAGVSNQPQHF.

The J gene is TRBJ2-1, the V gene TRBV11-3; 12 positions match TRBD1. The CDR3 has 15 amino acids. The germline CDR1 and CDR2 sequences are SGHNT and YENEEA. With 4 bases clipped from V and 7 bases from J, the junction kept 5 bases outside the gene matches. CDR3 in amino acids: CASSSGQGAVNEQFF. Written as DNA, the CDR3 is TGTGCCAGCAGCTCGGGACAGGGGGCGGTGAATGAGCAGTTCTTC.

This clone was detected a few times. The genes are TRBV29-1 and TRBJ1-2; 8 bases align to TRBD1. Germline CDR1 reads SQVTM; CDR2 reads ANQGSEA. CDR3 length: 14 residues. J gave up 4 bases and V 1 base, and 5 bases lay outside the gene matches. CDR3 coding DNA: TGCAGCGTTGAAGTAACCGGGACAGGCTATGGCTACACCTTC. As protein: CSVEVTGTGYGYTF.

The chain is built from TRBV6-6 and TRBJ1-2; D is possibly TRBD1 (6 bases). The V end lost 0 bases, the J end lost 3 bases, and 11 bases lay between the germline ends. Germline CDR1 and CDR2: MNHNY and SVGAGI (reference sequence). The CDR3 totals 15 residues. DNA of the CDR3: TGTGCCAGCAGTTACTCGTCCAGGGGAGACTATGGCTACACCTTC. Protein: CASSYSSRGDYGYTF.

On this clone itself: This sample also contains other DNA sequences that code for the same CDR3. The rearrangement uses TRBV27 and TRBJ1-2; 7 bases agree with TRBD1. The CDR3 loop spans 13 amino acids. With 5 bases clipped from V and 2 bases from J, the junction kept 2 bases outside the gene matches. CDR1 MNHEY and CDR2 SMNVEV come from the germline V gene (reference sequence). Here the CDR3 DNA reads TGTGCCAGCAGTCGGACAGGCAACTATGGCTACACCTTC. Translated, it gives CASSRTGNYGYTF.

CDR3 loop: CASSLEAAREQETQYF. The CDR3 bases are TGTGCCAGCAGCTTAGAGGCAGCGAGGGAGCAAGAGACCCAGTACTTC. V gene TRBV7-7 combines with J gene TRBJ2-5; the D gene is possibly TRBD2 (5 bases). The germline gives CDR1 SSHAT, CDR2 FNYEAQ (reference sequence). CDR3 length: 16 residues. V lost 1 base and J lost 2, with 14 bases in between.

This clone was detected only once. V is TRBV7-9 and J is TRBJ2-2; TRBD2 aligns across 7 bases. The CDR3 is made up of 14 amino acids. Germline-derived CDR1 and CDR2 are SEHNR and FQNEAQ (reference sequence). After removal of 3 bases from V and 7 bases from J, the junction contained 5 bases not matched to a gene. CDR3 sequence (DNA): TGTGCCAGCAGCTTGCACTGGACTAGCGGGGAGCTGTTTTTT. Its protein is CASSLHWTSGELFF.

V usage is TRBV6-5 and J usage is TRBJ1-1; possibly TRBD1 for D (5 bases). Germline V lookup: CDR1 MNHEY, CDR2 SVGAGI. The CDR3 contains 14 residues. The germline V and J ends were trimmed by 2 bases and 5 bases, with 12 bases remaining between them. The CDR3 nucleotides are TGTGCCAGCAGTTACGGGGGGGTATATACTGAAGCTTTCTTT. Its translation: CASSYGGVYTEAFF.

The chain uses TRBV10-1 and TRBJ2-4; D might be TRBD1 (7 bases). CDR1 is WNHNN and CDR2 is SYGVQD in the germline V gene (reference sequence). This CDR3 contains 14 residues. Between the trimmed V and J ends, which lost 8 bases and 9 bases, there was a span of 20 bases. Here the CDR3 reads CASCPGDRDCIQYF. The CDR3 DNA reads TGCGCCAGCTGTCCGGGAGACAGGGATTGCATTCAGTACTTC.

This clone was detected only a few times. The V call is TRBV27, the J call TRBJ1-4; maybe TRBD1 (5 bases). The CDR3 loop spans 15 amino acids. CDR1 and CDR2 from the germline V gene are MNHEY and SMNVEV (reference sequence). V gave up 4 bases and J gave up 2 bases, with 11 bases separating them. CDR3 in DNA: TGTGCCAGCAGTTCCTCGACAGCTACTAATGAAAAACTGTTTTTT. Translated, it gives CASSSSTATNEKLFF.

In DNA form, the CDR3 reads TGTGCCAGCAGCTCGGGGACAGGGGAATATGGCTACACCTTC. This codes for CASSSGTGEYGYTF. The chain links TRBV7-9 to TRBJ1-2; TRBD1 matches at 10 bases. The germline V gene encodes CDR1 SEHNR and CDR2 FQNEAQ (reference sequence). The ends lost 4 bases at V and 5 bases at J; junction bases unmatched: 4. The CDR3 runs to 14 residues.

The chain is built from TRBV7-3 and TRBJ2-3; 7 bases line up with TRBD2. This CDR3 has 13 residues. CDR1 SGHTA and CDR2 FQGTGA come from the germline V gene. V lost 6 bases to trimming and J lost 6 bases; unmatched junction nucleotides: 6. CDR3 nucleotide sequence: TGTGCCAGCAGAGCGGGACCGGATGATACGCAGTATTTT. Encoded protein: CASRAGPDDTQYF.

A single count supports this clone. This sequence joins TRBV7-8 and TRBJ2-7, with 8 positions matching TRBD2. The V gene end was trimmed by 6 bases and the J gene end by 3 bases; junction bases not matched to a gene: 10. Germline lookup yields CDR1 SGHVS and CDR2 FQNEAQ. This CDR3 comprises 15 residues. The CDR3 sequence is CASSLAGLDYYEQYV. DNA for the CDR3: TGTGCCAGCAGTCTAGCGGGTCTTGACTACTACGAGCAGTACGTC.

Here the CDR3 reads CASSLGQKAFF. The DNA for the CDR3 is TGTGCCAGCAGTTTAGGGCAGAAAGCTTTCTTT. V usage is TRBV12-3 or TRBV12-4 and J usage is TRBJ1-1, with D uncertain. This CDR3 has 11 residues. V was shortened by 1 base and J by 9 bases, with 6 bases between the two germline ends.

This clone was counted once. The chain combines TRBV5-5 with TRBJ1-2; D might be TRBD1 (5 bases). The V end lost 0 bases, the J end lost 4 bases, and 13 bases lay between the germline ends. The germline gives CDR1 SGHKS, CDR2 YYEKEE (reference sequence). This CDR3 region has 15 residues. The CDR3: CASSLEGFLSYGYTF. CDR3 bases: TGTGCCAGCAGCTTGGAGGGGTTTTTGTCCTATGGCTACACCTTC.

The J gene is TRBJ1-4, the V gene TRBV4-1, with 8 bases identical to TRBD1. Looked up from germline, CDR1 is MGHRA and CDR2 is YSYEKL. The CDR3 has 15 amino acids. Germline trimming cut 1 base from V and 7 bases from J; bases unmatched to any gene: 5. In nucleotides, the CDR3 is TGCGCCAGCAGCCAAGTTGTGACAGGGGTTGAAAAACTGTTTTTT. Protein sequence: CASSQVVTGVEKLFF.

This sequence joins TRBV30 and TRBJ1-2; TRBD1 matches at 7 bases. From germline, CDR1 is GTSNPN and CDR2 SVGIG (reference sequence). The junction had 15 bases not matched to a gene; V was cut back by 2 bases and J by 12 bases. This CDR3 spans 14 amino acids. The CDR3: CAWSTRPGTVYHTF. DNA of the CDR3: TGTGCCTGGAGTACACGACCCGGGACAGTCTATCACACCTTC.

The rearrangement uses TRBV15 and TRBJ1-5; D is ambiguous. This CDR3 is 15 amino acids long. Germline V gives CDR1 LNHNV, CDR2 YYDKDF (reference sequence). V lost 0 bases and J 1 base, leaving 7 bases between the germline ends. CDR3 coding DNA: TGTGCCACCAGCAGAGAAAGGGAGAGCAATCAGCCCCAGCATTTT. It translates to CATSRERESNQPQHF.

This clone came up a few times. CDR3: CSVEIQRQTQYF. DNA of the CDR3: TGCAGCGTTGAGATACAGCGGCAGACCCAGTACTTC. The V gene is TRBV29-1, the J gene TRBJ2-5; TRBD2 is a possible D gene (5 bases). The CDR3 loop spans 12 amino acids. Germline V gene data show CDR1 as SQVTM and CDR2 as ANQGSEA. V lost 3 bases and J 6 bases, leaving 11 bases between the germline ends.

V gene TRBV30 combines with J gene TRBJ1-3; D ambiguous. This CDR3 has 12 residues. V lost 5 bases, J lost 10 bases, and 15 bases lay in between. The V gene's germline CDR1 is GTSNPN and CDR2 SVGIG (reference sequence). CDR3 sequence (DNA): TGTGCCTGGTCCTATGGTCTGGAGACCATATATTTT. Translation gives CAWSYGLETIYF.

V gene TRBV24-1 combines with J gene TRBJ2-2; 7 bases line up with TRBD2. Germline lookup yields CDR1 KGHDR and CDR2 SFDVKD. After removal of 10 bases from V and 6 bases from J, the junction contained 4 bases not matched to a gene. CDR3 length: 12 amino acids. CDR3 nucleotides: TGTGCCACGTCCCGGGGGGCCGGGGAGCTGTTTTTT. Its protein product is CATSRGAGELFF.

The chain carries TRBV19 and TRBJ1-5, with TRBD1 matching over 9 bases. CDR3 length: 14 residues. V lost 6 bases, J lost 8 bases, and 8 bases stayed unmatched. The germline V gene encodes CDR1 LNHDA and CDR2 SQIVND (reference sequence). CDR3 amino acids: CASRFQGQGKPQHF. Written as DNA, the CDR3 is TGTGCCAGTAGGTTTCAAGGACAGGGGAAGCCCCAGCATTTT. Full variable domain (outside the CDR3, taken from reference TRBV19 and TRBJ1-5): DGGITQSPKYLFRKEGQNVTLSCEQNLNHDAMYWYRQDPGQGLRLIYYSQIVNDFQKGDIAEGYSVSREKKESFPLTVTSAQKNPTAFYLCASRFQGQGKPQHFGDGTRLSIL.

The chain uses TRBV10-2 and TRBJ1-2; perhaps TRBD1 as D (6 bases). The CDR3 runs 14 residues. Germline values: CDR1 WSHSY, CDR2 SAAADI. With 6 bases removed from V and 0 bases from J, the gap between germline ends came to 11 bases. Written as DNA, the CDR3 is TGCGCCAGCAGAGGGGACACTCCTAACTATGGCTACACCTTC. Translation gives CASRGDTPNYGYTF.

CDR3 nucleotides: TGTGCCAGTAGTGGAATTTCATCGGGCTATGGCTACACCTTC. It encodes CASSGISSGYGYTF. This rearrangement joins TRBV19 to TRBJ1-2; D ambiguous. Germline loops: CDR1 LNHDA, CDR2 SQIVND (reference sequence). This CDR3 is built from 14 residues. Trimming stripped 5 bases from V and 4 bases from J, with 14 bases between.

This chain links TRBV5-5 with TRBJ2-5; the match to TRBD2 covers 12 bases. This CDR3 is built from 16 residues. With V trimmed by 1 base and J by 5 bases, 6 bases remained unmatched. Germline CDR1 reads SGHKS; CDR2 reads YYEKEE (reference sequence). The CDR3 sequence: CASSLYLAGGGETQYF. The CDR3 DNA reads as TGTGCCAGCAGCTTGTACCTAGCGGGAGGGGGGGAGACCCAGTACTTC.